The 24 T cell receptor beta chains in this list originate from one sample, sequenced in a study of CD8 T cells in Susac syndrome. An amount of RNA that ranged from roughly 0.5 to 1 ug was reverse transcribed with random hexamers. TCRdb passed the immunoSEQ multiplex PCR reads through MiXCR, listing each CDR3 protein once. The table lists approximately 150,000 distinct CDR3 sequences, 92% of them singletons, with 0.08% in the top ten. Sequenced: CD4+ T cells from PBMCs. The source is a human donor in good health.

V gene TRBV12-3 or TRBV12-4 combines with J gene TRBJ2-3; perhaps TRBD2 as D (7 bases). CDR3 size: 16 residues. V lost 5 bases and J 2 bases, leaving 17 bases between the germline ends. The CDR3 loop is CASSLQGGAHTDTQYF. In DNA, the CDR3 is TGTGCCAGCAGTCTCCAAGGGGGGGCGCACACAGATACGCAGTATTTT.

A single count supports this clonotype. The genes are TRBV20-1 and TRBJ2-1, with 9 nucleotides matching TRBD2. V shed 3 bases, J shed 1 base, and the junction held 7 bases outside the gene matches. The germline CDR1 and CDR2 sequences are DFQATT and SNEGSKA (reference sequence). The CDR3 totals 16 residues. The CDR3 DNA sequence: TGCAGTGCTAGTACCCAGCGGGAGGATTCCTACAATGAGCAGTTCTTC. This encodes CSASTQREDSYNEQFF.

The genes are TRBV5-4 and TRBJ2-7; 9 bases agree with TRBD1. Germline trimming cut 0 bases from V and 0 bases from J; bases unmatched to any gene: 7. There are 17 residues in the CDR3. The germline V gene has CDR1 SGHNT and CDR2 YYREEE (reference sequence). For the CDR3, the DNA is TGTGCCAGCAGCTTGGCGCCTCCGGGACAGGGCTCCTACGAGCAGTACTTC. Translating it yields CASSLAPPGQGSYEQYF.

This chain joins TRBV30 and TRBJ2-1; 7 bases align to TRBD2. This CDR3 comprises 15 residues. Trimming took 7 bases from V and 0 from J; bases not matched to a gene: 9. In germline, CDR1 is GTSNPN, CDR2 SVGIG (reference sequence). This CDR3 is CALNTGLLSYNEQFF. In DNA, the CDR3 is TGTGCCTTGAACACGGGACTACTCTCCTACAATGAGCAGTTCTTC.

V and J are TRBV7-2 and TRBJ2-3; D gene uncertain. Trimming took off 0 bases at V and 3 bases at J, with 7 bases between the two ends. CDR1 and CDR2 from the germline V gene are SGHTA and FQGNSA. The CDR3 extends over 14 amino acids. The CDR3 spells CASSLATATDTQYF. The CDR3 DNA sequence: TGTGCCAGCAGCTTAGCCACAGCAACAGATACGCAGTATTTT.

The genes are TRBV12-3 or TRBV12-4 and TRBJ2-5; D is uncertain. This CDR3 comprises 13 residues. With 0 bases removed from V and 5 bases from J, the gap between germline ends came to 7 bases. The chain's CDR3 is CASSLAIEETQYF. In DNA form, the CDR3 reads TGTGCCAGCAGTTTAGCGATTGAGGAGACCCAGTACTTC.

The chain combines TRBV6-2 or TRBV6-3 with TRBJ2-4, with D hard to call. The CDR3 is 14 amino acids. CDR1 is MNHEY and CDR2 is SVGEGT in the germline V gene. Deletions cut 0 bases from V and 7 bases from J, with 10 bases between. CDR3 nucleotides: TGTGCCAGCAGTTACTCGACGGGTCGGAACATTCAGTACTTC. As protein: CASSYSTGRNIQYF.

The chain uses TRBV7-2 and TRBJ2-7, with D perhaps TRBD1 (5 bases). From germline, CDR1 is SGHTA and CDR2 FQGNSA. This CDR3 contains 14 residues. Trimming shortened V by 5 bases and J by 0 bases, and 11 bases separated the two germline ends. The CDR3 nucleotides are TGTGCCAGCAGCGAGCAGGGCTCCTCCTACGAGCAGTACTTC. This encodes CASSEQGSSYEQYF.

This sequence joins TRBV2 and TRBJ1-3; D is ambiguous. Trimming took off 5 bases at V and 6 bases at J, with 2 bases between the two ends. CDR1 is SNHLY and CDR2 is FYNNEI in the germline V gene. The CDR3 runs to 10 residues. The CDR3 DNA sequence: TGTGCCAGCAGTCAAAACACCATATATTTT. It is translated as CASSQNTIYF. Based on the CDR3 plus reference TRBV2 and TRBJ1-3, the full variable domain is EPEVTQTPSHQVTQMGQEVILRCVPISNHLYFYWYRQILGQKVEFLVSFYNNEISEKSEIFDDQFSVERPDGSNFTLKIRSTKLEDSAMYFCASSQNTIYFGEGSWLTVV.

This clonotype has only one observation. V usage is TRBV28 and J usage is TRBJ2-5; no clear D gene. CDR3 length: 15 residues. Germline V lookup: CDR1 MDHEN, CDR2 SYDVKM. The V gene lost 2 bases and the J gene lost 1 base, with 11 bases spanning the gap. In DNA form, the CDR3 reads TGTGCCAGCAGTTTACGGGTTGGTATCCAAGAGACCCAGTACTTC. This gives the protein CASSLRVGIQETQYF. Variable domain in full (rest from reference TRBV28 and TRBJ2-5): DVKVTQSSRYLVKRTGEKVFLECVQDMDHENMFWYRQDPGLGLRLIYFSYDVKMKEKGDIPEGYSVSREKKERFSLILESASTNQTSMYLCASSLRVGIQETQYFGPGTRLLVL.

The V and J genes are TRBV5-1 and TRBJ1-3; 10 nucleotides align to TRBD1. With 4 bases clipped from V and 0 bases from J, the junction kept 4 bases outside the gene matches. Germline V CDR1 and CDR2: SGHRS, YFSETQ. This CDR3 comprises 16 residues. This CDR3 reads CASSPRQGASGNTIYF. CDR3 in DNA: TGCGCCAGCAGCCCAAGACAGGGGGCCTCTGGAAACACCATATATTTT. Using reference TRBV5-1 and TRBJ1-3 for the parts outside the CDR3, the full variable domain is KAGVTQTPRYLIKTRGQQVTLSCSPISGHRSVSWYQQTPGQGLQFLFEYFSETQRNKGNFPGRFSGRQFSNSRSEMNVSTLELGDSALYLCASSPRQGASGNTIYFGEGSWLTVV.

The V and J genes are TRBV12-3 or TRBV12-4 and TRBJ2-2; 12 bases line up with TRBD2. J lost 7 bases, V lost 6 bases, and 9 bases had no gene match. The CDR3 covers 16 residues. CDR3 loop: CASRGSSGRGIGELFF. The CDR3 nucleotides are TGTGCCAGCAGAGGATCTAGCGGGAGGGGGATCGGGGAGCTGTTTTTT.

The J gene is TRBJ2-5, the V gene TRBV7-3; possible D gene TRBD2, 6 bases. The CDR3 is made up of 13 amino acids. Trimming stripped 4 bases from V and 4 bases from J, with 10 bases between. Germline lookup yields CDR1 SGHTA and CDR2 FQGTGA. CDR3 loop: CASSSGSGETQYF. In DNA form, the CDR3 reads TGTGCCAGCAGCTCCGGGAGTGGAGAGACCCAGTACTTC. Full variable domain (remainder filled in from reference TRBV7-3 and TRBJ2-5): GAGVSQTPSNKVTEKGKYVELRCDPISGHTALYWYRQSLGQGPEFLIYFQGTGAADDSGLPNDRFFAVRPEGSVSTLKIQRTERGDSAVYLCASSSGSGETQYFGPGTRLLVL.

The CDR3, as DNA: TGCAGTGCTAGATTGGTAGCGGGATCACCCCTCTACGAGCAGTACTTC. It yields the protein CSARLVAGSPLYEQYF. This sequence joins TRBV20-1 and TRBJ2-7; 8 nucleotides align to TRBD2. J gave up 3 bases and V 2 bases, and 12 bases lay outside the gene matches. The CDR3 spans 16 residues. The germline gives CDR1 DFQATT, CDR2 SNEGSKA (reference sequence).

The V and J genes are TRBV12-3 or TRBV12-4 and TRBJ1-5; D call uncertain. The CDR3 extends over 14 amino acids. Trimming pared 7 bases from V and 0 bases from J, leaving 10 bases between. CDR3 protein: CASMWGYSNQPQHF. The CDR3 DNA is TGTGCCAGCATGTGGGGTTATAGCAATCAGCCCCAGCATTTT.

V is TRBV29-1 and J is TRBJ1-5; D is uncertain. This CDR3 comprises 13 residues. V lost 3 bases and J 1 base, leaving 7 bases between the germline ends. From germline, CDR1 is SQVTM and CDR2 ANQGSEA. In nucleotides, the CDR3 is TGCAGCGTTGAGAGGCAAAGCAATCAGCCCCAGCATTTT. Protein sequence: CSVERQSNQPQHF.

The gene calls are TRBV19 and TRBJ2-7; possible D gene TRBD1, 6 bases. Per germline, CDR1 LNHDA and CDR2 SQIVND (reference sequence). CDR3 length: 13 residues. Trimming stripped 5 bases from V and 7 bases from J, with 15 bases between. CDR3 nucleotides: TGTGCCAGTAGTTCGGACAGTGGTGGGGAGCAGTACTTC. This sequence encodes CASSSDSGGEQYF.

The chain is built from TRBV12-3 or TRBV12-4 and TRBJ2-1; 9 positions agree with TRBD2. This CDR3 spans 16 amino acids. The trim removed 6 bases at V and 1 base at J, leaving 7 bases unmatched. Here the CDR3 reads CASRQSGRPSYNEQFF. The CDR3 nucleotides are TGTGCCAGCAGACAAAGCGGGAGGCCATCCTACAATGAGCAGTTCTTC.

V gene TRBV5-1 combines with J gene TRBJ1-5; D is possibly TRBD1 (6 bases). The CDR3 is 15 residues long. Germline loops: CDR1 SGHRS, CDR2 YFSETQ. V was cut by 0 bases and J by 5 bases, with 12 bases left in between. The CDR3 region has the DNA TGCGCCAGCAGCTTGGCCGGGGACACCTATCAGCCCCAGCATTTT. This encodes CASSLAGDTYQPQHF.

This clonotype was observed a single time. CDR3 sequence (DNA): TGTGCCAGCAGCGGACCGAGCGGATCTTCCGGTCCTGAAGCTTTCTTT. This gives the protein CASSGPSGSSGPEAFF. The chain combines TRBV9 with TRBJ1-1; D is ambiguous. This CDR3 is 16 amino acids long. CDR1 SGDLS and CDR2 YYNGEE come from the germline V gene. V was trimmed by 3 bases and J by 6 bases, leaving 21 bases between them. Variable domain in full (rest from reference TRBV9 and TRBJ1-1): DSGVTQTPKHLITATGQRVTLRCSPRSGDLSVYWYQQSLDQGLQFLIQYYNGEERAKGNILERFSAQQFPDLHSELNLSSLELGDSALYFCASSGPSGSSGPEAFFGQGTRLTVV.

The V gene is TRBV20-1, the J gene TRBJ2-7, with D uncertain. Germline assignment: CDR1 DFQATT and CDR2 SNEGSKA (reference sequence). Trimming took 1 base from V and 0 from J, leaving 10 bases between them. The CDR3 is made up of 14 amino acids. The CDR3 nucleotides read TGCAGTGCTAGAGTTTGGGTGGGCTCCTACGAGCAGTACTTC. As protein: CSARVWVGSYEQYF.

The J gene is TRBJ2-5, the V gene TRBV9; D gene unclear. The CDR3 is made up of 16 amino acids. Germline CDR1 is SGDLS and CDR2 is YYNGEE. Trimming shortened V by 2 bases and J by 1 base, and 15 bases separated the two germline ends. CDR3 in DNA: TGTGCCAGCAGCGTGGGCGCCAGTGCGTCCCAAGAGACCCAGTACTTC. This codes for CASSVGASASQETQYF.

The rearrangement joins TRBV6-5 to TRBJ2-7; TRBD2 agrees at 10 bases. CDR1 and CDR2 from the germline V gene are MNHEY and SVGAGI. Trimming removed 6 bases from V and 0 bases from J; junction bases left unmatched: 5. CDR3 length: 15 amino acids. The DNA of the CDR3 is TGTGCCAGCAGAATTAGCGGGAGGAGCTCCTACGAGCAGTACTTC. Translated: CASRISGRSSYEQYF.

The genes are TRBV3-1 and TRBJ2-7, with D hard to call. Germline V gives CDR1 LGHDT, CDR2 YNNKEL (reference sequence). The CDR3 has 14 residues. V lost 5 bases, J lost 5 bases, and 16 bases lay in between. Written as DNA, the CDR3 is TGTGCCAGCAGCGACTCCGGGTCGAGCAACGAGCAGTACTTC. Translation gives CASSDSGSSNEQYF.